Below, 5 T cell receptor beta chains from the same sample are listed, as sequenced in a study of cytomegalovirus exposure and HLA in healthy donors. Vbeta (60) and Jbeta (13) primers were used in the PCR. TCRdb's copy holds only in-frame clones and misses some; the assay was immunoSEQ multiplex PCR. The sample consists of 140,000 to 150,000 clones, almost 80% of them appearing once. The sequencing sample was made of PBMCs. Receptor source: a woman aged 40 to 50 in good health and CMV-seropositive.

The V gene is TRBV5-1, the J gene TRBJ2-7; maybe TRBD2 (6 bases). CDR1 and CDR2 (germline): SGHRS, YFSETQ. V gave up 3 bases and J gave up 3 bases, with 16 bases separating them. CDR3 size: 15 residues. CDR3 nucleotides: TGCGCCAGCAGCTCGCTGCGGGGCGCTGACTACGAGCAGTACTTC. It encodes CASSSLRGADYEQYF.

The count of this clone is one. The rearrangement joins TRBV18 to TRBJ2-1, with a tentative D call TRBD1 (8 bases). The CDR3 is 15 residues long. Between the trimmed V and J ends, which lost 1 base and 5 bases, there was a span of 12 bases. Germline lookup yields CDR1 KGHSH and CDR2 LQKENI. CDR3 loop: CASSPRAGQDNEQFF. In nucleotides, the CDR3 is TGTGCCAGCTCACCACGAGCGGGACAGGACAATGAGCAGTTCTTC.

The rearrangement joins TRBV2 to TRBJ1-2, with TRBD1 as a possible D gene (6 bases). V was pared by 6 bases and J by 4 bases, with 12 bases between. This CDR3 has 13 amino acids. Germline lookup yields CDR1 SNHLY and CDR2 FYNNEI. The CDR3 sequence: CASRIGQTYGYTF. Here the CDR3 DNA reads TGTGCCAGCAGAATCGGACAGACCTATGGCTACACCTTC.

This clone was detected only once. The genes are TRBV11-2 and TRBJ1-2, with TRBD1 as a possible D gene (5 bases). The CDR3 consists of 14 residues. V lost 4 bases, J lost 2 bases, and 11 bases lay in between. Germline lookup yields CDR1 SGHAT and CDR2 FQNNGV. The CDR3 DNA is TGTGCCAGCAGCTCCGGGGGGTTAAACTATGGCTACACCTTC. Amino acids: CASSSGGLNYGYTF.

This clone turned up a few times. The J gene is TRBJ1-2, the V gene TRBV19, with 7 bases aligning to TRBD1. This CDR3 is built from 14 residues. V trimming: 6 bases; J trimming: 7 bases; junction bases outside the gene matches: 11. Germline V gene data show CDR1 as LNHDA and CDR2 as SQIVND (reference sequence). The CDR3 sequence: CASSPPQGRGGYTF. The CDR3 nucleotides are TGTGCCAGTAGCCCCCCACAGGGGCGGGGTGGCTACACCTTC.